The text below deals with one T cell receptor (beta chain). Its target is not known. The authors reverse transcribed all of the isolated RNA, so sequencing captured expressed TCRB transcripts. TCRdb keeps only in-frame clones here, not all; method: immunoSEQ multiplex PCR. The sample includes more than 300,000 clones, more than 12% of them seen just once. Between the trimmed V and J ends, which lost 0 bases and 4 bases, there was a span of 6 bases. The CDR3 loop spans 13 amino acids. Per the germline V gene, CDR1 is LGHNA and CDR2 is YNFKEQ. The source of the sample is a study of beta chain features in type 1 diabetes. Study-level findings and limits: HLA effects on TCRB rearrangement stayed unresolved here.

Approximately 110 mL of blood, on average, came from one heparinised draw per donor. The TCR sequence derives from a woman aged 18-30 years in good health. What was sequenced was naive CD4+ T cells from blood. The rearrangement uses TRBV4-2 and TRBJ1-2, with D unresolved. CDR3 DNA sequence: TGTGCCAGCAGCCAAGAGGAGAGCTATGGCTACACCTTC. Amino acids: CASSQEESYGYTF.